This TCR beta chain was captured in a study of Ad26.COV2.S vaccination and SARS-CoV-2 variants. Study summary: Donor had been placed in the Ad26.COV2.S arm of the COV1001 trial. General study results and limits: Considerable breadth of spike-specific CD8+ and CD4+ T cell responses has reportedly been documented following vaccination.

Treatment: about 20 received Ad26.COV2.S at low or high dose, single or two shots; about 5 received placebo; per-sample allocation not given. Samples were taken on day 63 after the first vaccine or placebo injection. An adult donor aged 18-55 years was enrolled in Boston. What was given as vaccine was an Ad26 vector encoding Wuhan-strain SARS-CoV-2 spike. Germline CDR1 reads GTSNPN; CDR2 reads SVGIG (reference sequence). This CDR3 is built from 11 residues. The V end lost 2 bases, the J end lost 3 bases, and 2 bases lay between the germline ends. This clone was detected only once. What it binds is unknown. The method was immunoSEQ multiplex PCR; TCRdb's version includes in-frame clones alone and lacks a portion of them. The sample consists of about 500,000 clones, 89% of them appearing once.

The rearrangement uses TRBV30 and TRBJ2-1; D ambiguous. This TCR was sampled from a person between 18 and 65 years old who received the Ad26.COV2.S COVID-19 vaccine or a placebo. Sequenced material: peripheral blood, taken in a trial of Ad26.COV2.S vaccine versus placebo. Here the CDR3 reads CAWSNYNEQFF. For the CDR3, the DNA is TGTGCCTGGAGTAACTACAATGAGCAGTTCTTC. The whole variable domain, filled in from reference TRBV30 and TRBJ2-1, reads SQTIHQWPATLVQPVGSPLSLECTVEGTSNPNLYWYRQAAGRGLQLLFYSVGIGQISSEVPQNLSASRPQDRQFILSSKKLLLSDSGFYLCAWSNYNEQFFGPGTRLTVL.